This T cell receptor (beta chain) originates from a study of shared clonotypes between healthy human individuals. In regard to this clone: The antigen is unknown.

In the original processing: Filtering differed, since immunoSEQ gave only junction sequences and no quality scores. The assay was immunoSEQ multiplex PCR, and TCRdb's table has in-frame clones only and misses some. The D gene and trimming were derived from the DNA, and the V and J assignments and clone size from that table. The sample carries about 300,000 clones, under 80% recorded once. Negatively enriched CD4+ T cells were divided by CD45RA into naive and memory. Study conclusions and caveats: The sharing of around 5% of naive CD4 clonotypes was seen across several donors.

Sample: memory CD4+ T cells sorted from blood. Subset of the sample: CD45RA-negative fraction. This receptor was obtained from a man between 25 and 39 years old in good health.

The CDR3 DNA follows: TGTGCCAGCAGCTTGGCTTATTCGCGGTTGACCGGGGAGCTGTTTTTT. Translation gives CASSLAYSRLTGELFF. The V and J genes are TRBV5-6 and TRBJ2-2; no firm D call. Deletions cut 0 bases from V and 5 bases from J, with 14 bases between. Germline V gene sequence: CDR1 SGHDT, CDR2 YYEEEE. The CDR3 totals 16 residues.